This T cell receptor (beta chain) was identified during a study of blood T cells in healthy people across ages. Turning to the study itself: For every two T cells, template switching captured about one barcoded beta molecule. General study points: Roughly linear declines in TCR beta diversity per million T cells occurred with age.

With 7 bases clipped from V and 2 bases from J, the junction kept 7 bases outside the gene matches. CDR1 is MDHEN and CDR2 is SYDVKM in the germline V gene. The CDR3 has 14 amino acids. To note about this clonotype: What it recognizes is unknown.

With a J-beta primer mix and a sample-barcoded 5' primer, a second PCR ran about 6 to 11 cycles. TCRdb independently ran MiXCR on the 5' RACE reads; one entry per CDR3 protein. The sample yields 800,000 to 950,000 distinct CDR3 sequences, just under 30% seen once. The same specimen was also included in a second study, on T cells of mothers and their children. This second report adds: During the second PCR, the M1S primer introduced sample barcodes along with 2-4 random nucleotides.

The chain joins TRBV28 to TRBJ2-7, with TRBD1 matching over 8 bases. Specimen: blood. This TCR came from a woman in her thirties or forties in good health. CDR3 nucleotide sequence: TGTGCCAGCACCCTGACAGGGGTGGCCTACGAGCAGTACTTC. Its protein product is CASTLTGVAYEQYF.